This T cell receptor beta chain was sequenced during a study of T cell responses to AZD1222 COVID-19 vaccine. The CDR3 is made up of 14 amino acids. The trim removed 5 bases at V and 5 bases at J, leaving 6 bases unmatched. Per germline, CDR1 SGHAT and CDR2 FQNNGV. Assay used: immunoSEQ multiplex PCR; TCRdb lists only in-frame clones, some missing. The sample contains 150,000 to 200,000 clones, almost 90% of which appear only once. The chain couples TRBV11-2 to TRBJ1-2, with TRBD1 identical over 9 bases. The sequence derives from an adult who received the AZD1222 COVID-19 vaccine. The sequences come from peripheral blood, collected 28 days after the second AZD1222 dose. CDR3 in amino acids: CASSQGTGTYGYTF. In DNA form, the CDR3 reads TGTGCCAGCAGCCAAGGGACAGGGACTTATGGCTACACCTTC.